This section outlines one T cell receptor (beta chain) sequence together with its context. Its specificity is not known. As to treatment: oral pan-JAK inhibitor, 5-10 mg twice daily. The CDR3 has 12 residues. V was cut by 8 bases and J by 4 bases, with 9 bases left in between. CDR1 and CDR2 (germline): ENHRY, SYGVKD. This sample was taken from a study of CD8+ T cells in alopecia areata. Across the whole study: For the treated group, dosing was oral tofacitinib at 5 to 10 mg twice daily. Whole-study findings and limits: Persistence during tofacitinib was seen for many expanded lesional clones in scalp and blood. Sequencing of scalp samples also captures resident alphabeta T cells of normal skin. Elevated clonality characterized lesional scalp relative to normal scalp, particularly in alopecia totalis/universalis.

Extracted from the samples, RNA was reverse transcribed into cDNA to serve as the sequencing template. The method was immunoSEQ multiplex PCR; TCRdb's version includes in-frame clones alone and lacks a portion of them. The sample shows some 200,000 clones, roughly two fifths of them seen only once. The receptor's source is a human donor with alopecia areata. This chain uses TRBV10-3 with TRBJ1-5; D might be TRBD1 (5 bases). The sample here was CD4+ T cells sorted from blood, taken between weeks 36 and 40, from a patient treated with tofacitinib. In DNA, the CDR3 is TGTGCCATCGGGTCAGGGAATCAGCCCCAGCATTTT. Translation gives CAIGSGNQPQHF.